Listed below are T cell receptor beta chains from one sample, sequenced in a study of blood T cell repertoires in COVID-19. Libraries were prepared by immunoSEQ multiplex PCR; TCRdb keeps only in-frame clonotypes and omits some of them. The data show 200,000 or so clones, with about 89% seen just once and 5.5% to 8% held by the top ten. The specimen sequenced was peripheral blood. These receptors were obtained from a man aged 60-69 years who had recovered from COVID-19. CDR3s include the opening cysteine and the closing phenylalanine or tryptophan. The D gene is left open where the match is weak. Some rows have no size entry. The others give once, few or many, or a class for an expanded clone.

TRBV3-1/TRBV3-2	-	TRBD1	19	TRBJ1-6	TGTGCCAGCAGCCCCGAGACCTACAGGGGGAGGACCTATAATTCACCCCTCCACTTT	CASSPETYRGRTYNSPLHF
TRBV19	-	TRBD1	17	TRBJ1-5	TGTGCCAGTAGTATAGTGGGGGGACAGAATAGCAATCAGCCCCAGCATTTT	CASSIVGGQNSNQPQHF
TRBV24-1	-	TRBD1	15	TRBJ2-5	TGTGCCACCAGTGATTCCGGACAGGGAAGAGAGACCCAGTACTTC	CATSDSGQGRETQYF
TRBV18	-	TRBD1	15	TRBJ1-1	TGTGCCAGCTCACCACGGCAGGGGGCGAAGACTGAAGCTTTCTTT	CASSPRQGAKTEAFF
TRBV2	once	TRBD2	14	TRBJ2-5	TGTGCCAGCACCGCTAGCGGGGCCCAAGAGACCCAGTACTTC	CASTASGAQETQYF
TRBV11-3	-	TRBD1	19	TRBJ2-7	TGTGCCAGCAGCTCACCGACAGGGGCCAACTCGACCCCCTCCTACGAGCAGTACTTC	CASSSPTGANSTPSYEQYF
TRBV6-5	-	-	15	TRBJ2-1	TGTGCCAGCAAGTCCTGGGTAGGAGCGGCCAATGAGCAGTTCTTC	CASKSWVGAANEQFF
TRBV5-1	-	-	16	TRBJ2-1	TGCGCCAGCAGCTTGGCCCGGGGGAACCCCTACAATGAGCAGTTCTTC	CASSLARGNPYNEQFF
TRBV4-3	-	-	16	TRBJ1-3	TGCGCCAGCAGCCAAGATTGGAGAGGGAGAGAAAACACCATATATTTT	CASSQDWRGRENTIYF
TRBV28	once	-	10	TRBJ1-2	TGTGCCAGCAGAGGGAGTGGCTACACCTTC	CASRGSGYTF
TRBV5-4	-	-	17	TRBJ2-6	TGTGCCAGCAGCTTGGGACAGGGGAGGGCTGGGGCCAACGTCCTGACTTTC	CASSLGQGRAGANVLTF
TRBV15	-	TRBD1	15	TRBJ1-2	TGTGCCACCAGCACGGACAGGCAAACTCTCTATGGCTACACCTTC	CATSTDRQTLYGYTF
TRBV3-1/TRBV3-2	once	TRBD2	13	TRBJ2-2	TGTGCCACCCGGGACTACCTCACCGGGGAGCTGTTTTTT	CATRDYLTGELFF
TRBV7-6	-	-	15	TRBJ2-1	TGTGCCAGCAGCTTAGGTAGGAGGGGCTACAATGAGCAGTTCTTC	CASSLGRRGYNEQFF
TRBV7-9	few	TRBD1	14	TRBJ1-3	TGTGCCAGCAGCTTGGGACAGGTTGGAAACACCATATATTTT	CASSLGQVGNTIYF
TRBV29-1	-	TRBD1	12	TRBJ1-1	TGCAGCGCCCGGGGGGCAGGACAGGGGGCTTTCTTT	CSARGAGQGAFF
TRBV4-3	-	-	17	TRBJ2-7	TGCGCCAGCAGCCAAGAGAGATGGACCCTCAATACAGGCGAGCAGTACTTC	CASSQERWTLNTGEQYF
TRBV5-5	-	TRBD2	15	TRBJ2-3	TGTGCCAGCAGCTCTAGCGGACTTAGCACAGATACGCAGTATTTT	CASSSSGLSTDTQYF
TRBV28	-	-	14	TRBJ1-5	TGTGCCAGCAGTTTATTGCGAGGATATCAGCCCCAGCATTTT	CASSLLRGYQPQHF
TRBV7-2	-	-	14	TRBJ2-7	TGTGCCAGCAGCGGGAGGACGGGATACTACGAGCAGTACTTC	CASSGRTGYYEQYF
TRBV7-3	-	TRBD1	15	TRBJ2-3	TGTGCCAGCAGCCCCGGACAGGGTGTAACAGATACGCAGTATTTT	CASSPGQGVTDTQYF
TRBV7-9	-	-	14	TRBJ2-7	TGTGCCAGCAGCTTAGCGCGCGGGGCGGACGAGCAGTACTTC	CASSLARGADEQYF
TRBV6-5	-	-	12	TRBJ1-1	TGTGCCAGCAGTCACCTCGGTACTGAAGCTTTCTTT	CASSHLGTEAFF
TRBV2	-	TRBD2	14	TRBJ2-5	TGTGCCACCCGGCGGGGCGGGGGGCAAGAGACCCAGTACTTC	CATRRGGGQETQYF
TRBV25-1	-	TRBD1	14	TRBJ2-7	TGTGCCAGCAGCCCGGACAGGAGCTCCTACGAGCAGTACTTC	CASSPDRSSYEQYF
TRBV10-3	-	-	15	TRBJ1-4	TGTGCCATCAGTGAGACGGGGAGCAGCAATGAAAAACTGTTTTTT	CAISETGSSNEKLFF
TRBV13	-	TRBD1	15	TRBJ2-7	TGTGCCAGCAGCTTGACAGGGTACAACTCCTACGAGCAGTACTTC	CASSLTGYNSYEQYF
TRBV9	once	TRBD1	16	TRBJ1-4	TGTGCCAGCAGCGCCTTAGGACAGGAGGGGAATGAAAAACTGTTTTTT	CASSALGQEGNEKLFF
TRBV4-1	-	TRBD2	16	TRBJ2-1	TGCGCCAGCAGCCAAGGCGCGGGAGTGGCCTACAATGAGCAGTTCTTC	CASSQGAGVAYNEQFF
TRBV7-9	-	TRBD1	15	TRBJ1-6	TGTGCCAGCAGCTTAGTTGGGACAGGGGACTCACCCCTCCACTTT	CASSLVGTGDSPLHF
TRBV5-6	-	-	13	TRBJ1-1	TGTGCCAGCAGCTTGTATATGAACACTGAAGCTTTCTTT	CASSLYMNTEAFF
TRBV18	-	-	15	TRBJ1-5	TGTGCCAGCTCACCGGTAGGGGTCTTCAATCAGCCCCAGCATTTT	CASSPVGVFNQPQHF
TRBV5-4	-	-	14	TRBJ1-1	TGTGCCAGCAGCTTAGGACAGACGAACACTGAAGCTTTCTTT	CASSLGQTNTEAFF
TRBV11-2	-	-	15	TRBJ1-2	TGTGCCAGCAGCTTAGTTTTCCGTCCCGACTATGGCTACACCTTC	CASSLVFRPDYGYTF
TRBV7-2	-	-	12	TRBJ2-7	TGTGCCAGCAGCCCGAACATCTACGAGCAGTACTTC	CASSPNIYEQYF
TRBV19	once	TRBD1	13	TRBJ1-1	TGTGCCAGTAGTCCAGGGGGAAACACTGAAGCTTTCTTT	CASSPGGNTEAFF
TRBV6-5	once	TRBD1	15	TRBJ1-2	TGTGCCAGCAGTTCCCCCCGATCGACAGGGTCTGGCTACACCTTC	CASSSPRSTGSGYTF
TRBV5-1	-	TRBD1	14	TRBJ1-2	TGCGCCAGCAGCCTGGGACAGTCAATCTATGGCTACACCTTC	CASSLGQSIYGYTF
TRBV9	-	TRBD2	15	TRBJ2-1	TGTGCCAGCAGCGTTGTGGCGGGAGCATACAATGAGCAGTTCTTC	CASSVVAGAYNEQFF
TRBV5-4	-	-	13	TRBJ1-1	TGTGCCAGCAGCTTCCCAGAGAACACTGAAGCTTTCTTT	CASSFPENTEAFF